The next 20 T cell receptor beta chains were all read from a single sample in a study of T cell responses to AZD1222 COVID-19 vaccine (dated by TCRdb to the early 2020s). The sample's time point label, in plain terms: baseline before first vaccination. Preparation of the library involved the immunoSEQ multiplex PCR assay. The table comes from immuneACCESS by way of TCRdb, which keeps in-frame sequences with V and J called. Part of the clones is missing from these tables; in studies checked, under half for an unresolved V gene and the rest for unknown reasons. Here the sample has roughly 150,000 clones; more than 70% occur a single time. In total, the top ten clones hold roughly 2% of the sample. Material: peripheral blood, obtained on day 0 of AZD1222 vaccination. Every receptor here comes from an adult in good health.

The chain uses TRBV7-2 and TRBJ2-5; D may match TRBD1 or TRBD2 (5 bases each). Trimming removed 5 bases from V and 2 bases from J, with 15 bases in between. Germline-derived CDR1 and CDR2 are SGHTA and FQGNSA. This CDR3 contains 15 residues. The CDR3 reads CASSPWGSLQETQYF. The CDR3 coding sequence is TGTGCCAGCAGCCCCTGGGGGTCCTTACAAGAGACCCAGTACTTC.

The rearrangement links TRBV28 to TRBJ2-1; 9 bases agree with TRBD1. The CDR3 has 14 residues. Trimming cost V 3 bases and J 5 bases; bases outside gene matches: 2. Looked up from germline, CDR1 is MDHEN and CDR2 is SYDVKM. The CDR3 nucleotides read TGTGCCAGCAGTTTCCGGACAGGGGACAATGAGCAGTTCTTC. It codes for CASSFRTGDNEQFF.

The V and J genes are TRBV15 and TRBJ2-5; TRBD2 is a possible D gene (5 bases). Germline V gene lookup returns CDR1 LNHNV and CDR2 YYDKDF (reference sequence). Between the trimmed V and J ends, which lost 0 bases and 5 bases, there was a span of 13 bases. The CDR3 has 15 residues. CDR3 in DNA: TGTGCCACCAGCAGAGAGACCGGGGTCCGGGAGACCCAGTACTTC. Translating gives CATSRETGVRETQYF.

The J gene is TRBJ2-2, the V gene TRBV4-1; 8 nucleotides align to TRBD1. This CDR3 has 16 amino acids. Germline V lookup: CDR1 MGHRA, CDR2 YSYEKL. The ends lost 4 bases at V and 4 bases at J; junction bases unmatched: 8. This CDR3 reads CASSPQGAGATGELFF. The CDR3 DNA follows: TGCGCCAGCAGCCCCCAGGGGGCCGGGGCCACCGGGGAGCTGTTTTTT.

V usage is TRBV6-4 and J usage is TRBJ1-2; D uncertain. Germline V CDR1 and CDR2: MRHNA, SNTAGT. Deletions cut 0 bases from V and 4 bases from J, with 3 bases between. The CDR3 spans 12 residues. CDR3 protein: CASSDSGYGYTF. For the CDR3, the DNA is TGTGCCAGCAGTGACTCCGGCTATGGCTACACCTTC.

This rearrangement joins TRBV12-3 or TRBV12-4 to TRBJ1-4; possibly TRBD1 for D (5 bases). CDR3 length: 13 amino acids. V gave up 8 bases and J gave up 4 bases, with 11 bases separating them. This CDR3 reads CASGAWGNEKLFF. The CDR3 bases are TGTGCCAGCGGGGCTTGGGGTAATGAAAAACTGTTTTTT.

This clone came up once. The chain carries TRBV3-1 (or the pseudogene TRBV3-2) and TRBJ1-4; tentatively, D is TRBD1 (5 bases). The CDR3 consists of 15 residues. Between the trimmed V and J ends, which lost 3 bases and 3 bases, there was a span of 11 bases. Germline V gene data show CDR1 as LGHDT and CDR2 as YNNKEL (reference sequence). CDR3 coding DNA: TGTGCCAGCAGCCACAACCCGGGACCTAATGAAAAACTGTTTTTT. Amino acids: CASSHNPGPNEKLFF.

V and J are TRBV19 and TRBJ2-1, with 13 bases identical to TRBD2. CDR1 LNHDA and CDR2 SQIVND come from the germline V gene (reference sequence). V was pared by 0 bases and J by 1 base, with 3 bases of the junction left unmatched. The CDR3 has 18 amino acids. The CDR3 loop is CASSIDRGLAGSYNEQFF. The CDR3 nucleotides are TGTGCCAGTAGTATAGATCGGGGACTAGCGGGATCCTACAATGAGCAGTTCTTC.

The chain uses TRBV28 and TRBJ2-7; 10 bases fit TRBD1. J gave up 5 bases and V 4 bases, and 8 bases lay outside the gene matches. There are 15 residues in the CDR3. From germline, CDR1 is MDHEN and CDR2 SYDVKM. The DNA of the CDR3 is TGTGCCAGCAGTTCTCCATCCGGGACAGGGGACGAGCAGTACTTC. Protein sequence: CASSSPSGTGDEQYF.

In DNA, the CDR3 is TGTGCCAGTGGGGGCGGGGGCTCCTACAATGAGCAGTTCTTC. Its protein product is CASGGGGSYNEQFF. The genes are TRBV6-5 and TRBJ2-1; perhaps TRBD2 as D (7 bases). The germline V gene has CDR1 MNHEY and CDR2 SVGAGI. V was shortened by 9 bases and J by 0 bases, with 12 bases between the two germline ends. The CDR3 loop spans 14 amino acids.

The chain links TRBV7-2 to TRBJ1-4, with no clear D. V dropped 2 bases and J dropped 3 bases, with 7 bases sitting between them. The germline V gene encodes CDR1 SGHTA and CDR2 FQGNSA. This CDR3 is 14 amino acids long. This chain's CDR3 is CASSLRRSNEKLFF. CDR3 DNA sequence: TGTGCCAGCAGCTTACGCAGATCTAATGAAAAACTGTTTTTT.

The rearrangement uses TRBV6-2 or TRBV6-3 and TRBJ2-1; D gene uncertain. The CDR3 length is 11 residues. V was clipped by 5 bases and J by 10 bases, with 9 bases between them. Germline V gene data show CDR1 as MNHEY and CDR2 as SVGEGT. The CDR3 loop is CASSPFGEQFF. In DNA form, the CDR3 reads TGTGCCAGCAGTCCCTTTGGGGAGCAGTTCTTC.

The CDR3 DNA is TGTGCCATCAGTGGCCAGGGCGGTGGGGTTAATGAGCAGTTCTTC. Amino acid sequence: CAISGQGGGVNEQFF. The V call is TRBV10-3, the J call TRBJ2-1; tentatively, D is TRBD1 (5 bases). V was clipped by 4 bases and J by 7 bases, with 17 bases between them. CDR1 is ENHRY, CDR2 SYGVKD, per germline. The CDR3 has 15 residues.

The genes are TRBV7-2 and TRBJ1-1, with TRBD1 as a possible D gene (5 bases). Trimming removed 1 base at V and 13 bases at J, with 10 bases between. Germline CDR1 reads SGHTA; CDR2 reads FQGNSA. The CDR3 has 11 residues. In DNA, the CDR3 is TGTGCCAGCAGCTTAGGGACAATGGTTTTCTTT. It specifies CASSLGTMVFF.

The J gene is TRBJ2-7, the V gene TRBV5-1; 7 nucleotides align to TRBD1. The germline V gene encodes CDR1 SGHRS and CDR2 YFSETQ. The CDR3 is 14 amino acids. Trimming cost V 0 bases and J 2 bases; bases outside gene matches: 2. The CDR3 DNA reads TGCGCCAGCAGCTTGGGGGGACAGACCTACGAGCAGTACTTC. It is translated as CASSLGGQTYEQYF.

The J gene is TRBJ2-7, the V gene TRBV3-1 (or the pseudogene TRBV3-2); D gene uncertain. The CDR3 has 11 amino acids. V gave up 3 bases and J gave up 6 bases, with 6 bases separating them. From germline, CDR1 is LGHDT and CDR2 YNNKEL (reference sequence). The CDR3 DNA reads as TGTGCCAGCAGCCAGTCGTCCGAGCAGTACTTC. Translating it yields CASSQSSEQYF.

CDR3 amino acids: CASSLGVNTEAFF. The CDR3, as DNA: TGTGCCAGCAGCTTGGGGGTAAACACTGAAGCTTTCTTT. The V gene is TRBV5-4, the J gene TRBJ1-1; unclear D gene. Trimming stripped 0 bases from V and 2 bases from J, with 5 bases between. Germline values: CDR1 SGHNT, CDR2 YYREEE (reference sequence). The length of the CDR3 is 13 residues.

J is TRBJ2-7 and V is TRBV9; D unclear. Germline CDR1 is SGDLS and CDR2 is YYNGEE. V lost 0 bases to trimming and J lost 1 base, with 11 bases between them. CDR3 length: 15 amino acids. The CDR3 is CASSVGTATSYEQYF. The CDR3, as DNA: TGTGCCAGCAGCGTAGGTACCGCTACGTCCTACGAGCAGTACTTC. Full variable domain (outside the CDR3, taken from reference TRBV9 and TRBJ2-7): DSGVTQTPKHLITATGQRVTLRCSPRSGDLSVYWYQQSLDQGLQFLIQYYNGEERAKGNILERFSAQQFPDLHSELNLSSLELGDSALYFCASSVGTATSYEQYFGPGTRLTVT.

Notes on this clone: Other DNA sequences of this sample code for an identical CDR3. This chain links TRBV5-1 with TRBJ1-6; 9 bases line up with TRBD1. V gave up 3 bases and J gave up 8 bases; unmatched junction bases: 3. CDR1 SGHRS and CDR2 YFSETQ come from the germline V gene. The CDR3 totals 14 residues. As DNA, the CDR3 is TGCGCCAGCAGCTCGACAGGGGGAGATTCACCCCTCCACTTT. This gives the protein CASSSTGGDSPLHF.

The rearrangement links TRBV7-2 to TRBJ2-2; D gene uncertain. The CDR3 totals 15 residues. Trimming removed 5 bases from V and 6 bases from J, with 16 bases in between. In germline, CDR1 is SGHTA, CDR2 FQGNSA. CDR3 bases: TGTGCCAGCAGCGTCGGACCGATGAGATCCGGGGAGCTGTTTTTT. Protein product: CASSVGPMRSGELFF.